The 17 T cell receptor beta chains below come from one sample, sequenced in a study of cytomegalovirus exposure and HLA in healthy donors. TCRdb keeps only in-frame clones here, not all; method: immunoSEQ multiplex PCR. This table has fewer than 55,000 clones, 85% to 95% appearing once. Material for sequencing was PBMCs. The source of these receptors is a man aged 18 to 30 in good health and CMV-seronegative.

The table lists this clone with a few counts. This chain connects TRBV5-1 to TRBJ2-1; 8 nucleotides align to TRBD1. In germline, CDR1 is SGHRS, CDR2 YFSETQ. Trimming at V came to 4 bases and at J to 7 bases, leaving 7 bases not matched to a gene. CDR3 size: 14 residues. CDR3 nucleotides: TGCGCCAGCAGCCCCTATCGGACAGGGAATGAGCAGTTCTTC. It is translated as CASSPYRTGNEQFF.

This clone rates as medium-sized. The chain employs TRBV12-1 and TRBJ2-7; TRBD2 was called by the table and not checked on the DNA. TRBV12-1 is reported as a pseudogene. The CDR3 totals 14 residues. The CDR3 is CASSSTSGTYEQYF. The DNA for the CDR3 is TGTGCCAGCAGCTCGACTAGCGGTACCTACGAGCAGTACTTC.

The chain is built from TRBV25-1 and TRBJ2-7; D possibly corresponds to TRBD2 (6 bases). Germline CDR1 MGHDK, CDR2 SYGVNS. The CDR3 is made up of 16 amino acids. The germline V and J ends were trimmed by 5 bases and 0 bases, with 17 bases remaining between them. The CDR3 here is CASSSPTSPISYEQYF. The CDR3 nucleotides read TGTGCCAGCAGTAGCCCAACTAGCCCCATCTCCTACGAGCAGTACTTC.

V usage is TRBV5-1 and J usage is TRBJ2-3; a possible D gene is TRBD2 (6 bases). V was cut by 3 bases and J by 0 bases, with 17 bases left in between. This CDR3 comprises 17 residues. Germline V CDR1 and CDR2: SGHRS, YFSETQ. CDR3 loop: CASSSRRDSTSTDTQYF. The CDR3 bases are TGCGCCAGCAGCTCGCGCCGGGACTCCACTAGCACAGATACGCAGTATTTT.

This chain links TRBV19 with TRBJ2-7; 8 bases agree with TRBD2. J lost 2 bases, V lost 3 bases, and 3 bases had no gene match. This CDR3 contains 14 residues. Germline assignment: CDR1 LNHDA and CDR2 SQIVND (reference sequence). CDR3 nucleotides: TGTGCCAGTAGTATCCTAGCGGGTCCCTACGAGCAGTACTTC. Protein: CASSILAGPYEQYF.

This clone has just a few counts. CDR3 in amino acids: CSVEPADTQYF. For the CDR3, the DNA is TGCAGCGTTGAACCCGCGGATACGCAGTATTTT. The chain employs TRBV29-1 and TRBJ2-3; no clear D. V was trimmed by 2 bases and J by 6 bases, leaving 6 bases between them. The CDR3 is 11 amino acids. Per the germline V gene, CDR1 is SQVTM and CDR2 is ANQGSEA.

The gene calls are TRBV4-2 and TRBJ1-4, with D unresolved. CDR3 length: 15 residues. CDR1 LGHNA and CDR2 YNFKEQ come from the germline V gene. Deletions cut 0 bases from V and 0 bases from J, with 5 bases between. In DNA, the CDR3 is TGTGCCAGCAGCCAAGACAGTGCAACTAATGAAAAACTGTTTTTT. Protein product: CASSQDSATNEKLFF.

This sequence joins TRBV7-2 and TRBJ2-7, with 8 bases matching TRBD2. The CDR3 loop spans 18 amino acids. J gave up 0 bases and V 5 bases, and 15 bases lay outside the gene matches. The germline CDR1 and CDR2 sequences are SGHTA and FQGNSA. The CDR3 loop reads CASSPGTGGVTSSYEQYF. The CDR3 region has the DNA TGTGCCAGCAGCCCCGGGACCGGGGGGGTGACAAGCTCCTACGAGCAGTACTTC.

This chain uses TRBV27 with TRBJ2-1; TRBD2 matches at 11 bases. Trimming removed 5 bases from V and 5 bases from J; junction bases left unmatched: 11. The germline V gene encodes CDR1 MNHEY and CDR2 SMNVEV (reference sequence). The CDR3 is 17 residues long. The CDR3: CASSPTLAGGLNNEQFF. As DNA, the CDR3 is TGTGCCAGCAGTCCGACCCTAGCGGGAGGACTGAACAATGAGCAGTTCTTC.

The chain has TRBV5-4 and TRBJ2-3, with D maybe TRBD2 (7 bases). The V gene's germline CDR1 is SGHNT and CDR2 YYREEE (reference sequence). The CDR3 has 15 residues. The ends were cut back, 6 bases at V and 1 base at J, with 15 bases in the middle. The CDR3 region has the DNA TGTGCCAGCACCATAGGGGGGGGCGGCACAGATACGCAGTATTTT. Protein: CASTIGGGGTDTQYF. Combining the CDR3 with reference TRBV5-4 and TRBJ2-3 gives the whole variable domain ETGVTQSPTHLIKTRGQQVTLRCSSQSGHNTVSWYQQALGQGPQFIFQYYREEENGRGNFPPRFSGLQFPNYSSELNVNALELDDSALYLCASTIGGGGTDTQYFGPGTRLTVL.

The chain joins TRBV4-1 to TRBJ2-3; no clear D gene. Germline loops: CDR1 MGHRA, CDR2 YSYEKL. V gave up 0 bases and J gave up 11 bases, with 12 bases separating them. This CDR3 comprises 13 residues. CDR3 sequence reads: CASSQDIGGQQYF. As DNA, the CDR3 is TGCGCCAGCAGCCAAGATATCGGCGGCCAGCAGTATTTT.

CDR3 sequence reads: CASSFLGGSSYEQYF. The CDR3 bases are TGTGCCAGCAGCTTTTTGGGGGGGAGCTCCTACGAGCAGTACTTC. The V gene is TRBV5-4, the J gene TRBJ2-7; 7 bases are a match to TRBD2. The V gene end was trimmed by 2 bases and the J gene end by 0 bases; junction bases not matched to a gene: 5. Germline CDR1 and CDR2: SGHNT and YYREEE (reference sequence). CDR3 size: 15 residues.

The chain links TRBV28 to TRBJ1-5, with TRBD1 matching over 8 bases. The CDR3 contains 17 residues. J lost 7 bases, V lost 3 bases, and 14 bases had no gene match. Germline assignment: CDR1 MDHEN and CDR2 SYDVKM. CDR3 nucleotide sequence: TGTGCCAGCAGTTTTCCCACCGGGACAGGTAATTTCCAGCCCCAGCATTTT. Its translation is CASSFPTGTGNFQPQHF.

The table lists this clone with a few counts. V and J are TRBV18 and TRBJ1-2; no definite D call. Germline V gives CDR1 KGHSH, CDR2 LQKENI. The CDR3 has 14 amino acids. Trimming removed 2 bases at V and 2 bases at J, with 9 bases between. As DNA, the CDR3 is TGTGCCAGCTCACCAAACGGGGAGAACTATGGCTACACCTTC. Translated: CASSPNGENYGYTF.

The J gene is TRBJ2-1, the V gene TRBV9; the match to TRBD2 covers 9 bases. There are 17 residues in the CDR3. The germline V gene encodes CDR1 SGDLS and CDR2 YYNGEE. V lost 4 bases and J lost 6; bases outside the gene matches: 14. The DNA for the CDR3 is TGTGCCAGCAGCACCCGCCCTGAGCGGGAGGCCGGCAATGAGCAGTTCTTC. Its protein is CASSTRPEREAGNEQFF.

This sequence joins TRBV19 and TRBJ2-7; the match to TRBD1 covers 7 bases. J lost 4 bases, V lost 5 bases, and 5 bases had no gene match. This CDR3 is 13 amino acids long. Germline V gives CDR1 LNHDA, CDR2 SQIVND (reference sequence). DNA for the CDR3: TGTGCCAGTAGTTTGGGCAGGGGGTACGAGCAGTACTTC. Protein sequence: CASSLGRGYEQYF.

This chain uses TRBV27 with TRBJ2-1; possibly TRBD2 for D (5 bases). Germline lookup yields CDR1 MNHEY and CDR2 SMNVEV (reference sequence). The V gene lost 0 bases and the J gene lost 7 bases, with 16 bases spanning the gap. This CDR3 region has 16 residues. The CDR3 protein is CASSLSRSVGVNEQFF. Here the CDR3 DNA reads TGTGCCAGCAGTTTATCGAGATCTGTGGGAGTAAATGAGCAGTTCTTC.